This T cell receptor beta chain was observed in a study of blood T cells in healthy people across ages. The CDR3 runs 13 residues. CDR1 and CDR2 from the germline V gene are SQVTM and ANQGSEA. Notes on this clonotype: This may be a read error, as it is one base from a much larger clone.

The second PCR ran roughly 6 to 12 cycles with a sample-barcoded 5' primer and J-beta primers. Each of the cDNA molecules was tagged by a template-switch adaptor with 12 random nucleotides. TCRdb reprocessed the 5' RACE reads via MiXCR and lists one record per CDR3 protein. The repertoire holds roughly 700,000 distinct CDR3 sequences, with 32% as singletons. The chain uses TRBV29-1 and TRBJ2-5; no clear D. The J call may be mistaken, given a closer DNA end match to TRBJ2-7. The sequenced sample consisted of blood. The sequence came from a woman over 75 in good health. In nucleotides, the CDR3 is TGCAGCGTGATTAGCAGGTGCCCCAACGAGCAGTACTTC. Its translation: CSVISRCPNEQYF.